Shown below are 30 T cell receptor beta chains from a single sample sequenced in a study of human T cells and chemical hapten exposure. Time point defined: pre-sensitization, week 0. As for treatment: therapeutic diphenylcyclopropenone sensitization with weekly scalp DPC. TCRdb re-called the RACE reads with MiXCR, one entry per CDR3 protein. Among 95,000 to 100,000 distinct CDR3 sequences listed, 9.5% to 14% were seen once. The starting material was whole blood, obtained in connection with sensitization to the hapten diphenylcyclopropenone (DPC). These receptors came from a woman in her sixties or seventies with alopecia areata. Some clones in this sample may be carry-over from other donors' samples.

The V call is TRBV9, the J call TRBJ2-1, with 11 bases that match TRBD2. With 3 bases clipped from V and 7 bases from J, the junction kept 6 bases outside the gene matches. The CDR3 spans 15 residues. CDR1 is SGDLS and CDR2 is YYNGEE in the germline V gene. The CDR3 DNA reads as TGTGCCAGCAGCGAGACTAGCGGGACCCTAAATGAGCAGTTCTTC. Its translation: CASSETSGTLNEQFF.

This clonotype was recorded at least ten times. This chain connects TRBV20-1 to TRBJ1-5; perhaps TRBD1 as D (5 bases). The CDR3 covers 10 residues. Germline CDR1 and CDR2: DFQATT and SNEGSKA (reference sequence). The V end lost 5 bases, the J end lost 9 bases, and 8 bases lay between the germline ends. The CDR3 region has the DNA TGCAGTGCTGCGCAGGGGCCCCAGCATTTT. Protein: CSAAQGPQHF.

This clonotype was detected ten times or more. The chain employs TRBV27 and TRBJ1-2; D is undetermined. Trimming stripped 4 bases from V and 7 bases from J, with 10 bases between. The germline V gene has CDR1 MNHEY and CDR2 SMNVEV (reference sequence). The CDR3 runs 12 residues. CDR3 region: CASSSASSGYTF. CDR3 sequence (DNA): TGTGCCAGCAGTTCGGCATCGTCTGGCTACACCTTC.

The table lists this clonotype with a few counts. V is TRBV7-2 and J is TRBJ1-2; perhaps TRBD1 as D (5 bases). The CDR3 is 14 amino acids. V lost 2 bases and J 3 bases, leaving 10 bases between the germline ends. Germline CDR1 SGHTA, CDR2 FQGNSA. The CDR3 is CASSLSGGDYGYTF. Here the CDR3 DNA reads TGTGCCAGCAGCTTATCAGGAGGGGACTATGGCTACACCTTC.

This clonotype was seen a handful of times. This chain links TRBV5-1 with TRBJ2-7, with D tentatively TRBD1 (5 bases). Germline V gives CDR1 SGHRS, CDR2 YFSETQ. Trimming left V 4 bases short and J 4 bases short, with 15 bases between. This CDR3 contains 14 residues. The CDR3 region is CASSPTFDSYEQYF. The CDR3 DNA reads TGCGCCAGCAGCCCGACCTTTGACAGTTACGAGCAGTACTTC.

This clonotype was observed a few times. The rearrangement joins TRBV7-9 to TRBJ2-1; 11 bases are a match to TRBD2. The V segment lost 2 bases and the J segment 7 bases; nucleotides outside the gene matches: 10. This CDR3 is built from 17 residues. Germline CDR1 SEHNR, CDR2 FQNEAQ (reference sequence). For the CDR3, the DNA is TGTGCCAGCAGCTTATTTCCATTGACTAGCGGGGAGAATGAGCAGTTCTTC. Encoded protein: CASSLFPLTSGENEQFF.

This clonotype was found many times. The chain combines TRBV12-3 or TRBV12-4 with TRBJ2-2, with D possibly TRBD2 on 5 matching bases. With 3 bases removed from V and 3 bases from J, the gap between germline ends came to 11 bases. This CDR3 is built from 15 residues. CDR3 residues: CASSLARTYTGELFF. DNA of the CDR3: TGTGCCAGCAGTTTGGCACGGACTTACACCGGGGAGCTGTTTTTT.

This clonotype was counted many times. The V gene is TRBV9, the J gene TRBJ1-1; D remains unclear. V was cut by 4 bases and J by 5 bases, with 9 bases left in between. The CDR3 consists of 12 residues. Germline V gene lookup returns CDR1 SGDLS and CDR2 YYNGEE. The DNA for the CDR3 is TGTGCCAGCAGCTTGGGTTTTACTGAAGCTTTCTTT. This gives the protein CASSLGFTEAFF.

The CDR3 is CASSVTWTVGETQYF. The CDR3 nucleotides read TGTGCCAGCAGCGTGACATGGACGGTTGGGGAGACCCAGTACTTC. This sequence joins TRBV7-6 and TRBJ2-5; unclear D gene. The CDR3 runs 15 residues. Germline V gene data show CDR1 as SGHVS and CDR2 as FNYEAQ. V lost 5 bases to trimming and J lost 5 bases, with 18 bases between them.

The CDR3: CASSYSVGQGKNIQYF. DNA of the CDR3: TGTGCCAGCAGTTACTCAGTGGGACAGGGCAAAAACATTCAGTACTTC. This sequence joins TRBV6-5 and TRBJ2-4; TRBD1 aligns across 9 bases. Germline V lookup: CDR1 MNHEY, CDR2 SVGAGI. Losses at the gene ends were 0 bases for V and 3 bases for J; bases not matched to a gene: 3. The CDR3 is 16 residues long.

Many counts were recorded for this clonotype. V is TRBV5-1 and J is TRBJ1-1; D ambiguous. The CDR3 is 15 residues long. V lost 1 base and J lost 0, with 10 bases in between. The V gene's germline CDR1 is SGHRS and CDR2 YFSETQ. The CDR3 reads CASSLWAGMNTEAFF. The CDR3 coding sequence is TGCGCCAGCAGCTTGTGGGCCGGGATGAACACTGAAGCTTTCTTT.

This clonotype was picked up many times. V and J are TRBV11-2 and TRBJ1-1, with D uncertain. Trimming shortened V by 1 base and J by 5 bases, and 8 bases separated the two germline ends. Germline V gene sequence: CDR1 SGHAT, CDR2 FQNNGV. The CDR3 extends over 13 amino acids. CDR3 protein: CASSLALPTEAFF. The CDR3 coding sequence is TGTGCCAGCAGCTTAGCCCTCCCGACTGAAGCTTTCTTT. Using reference TRBV11-2 and TRBJ1-1 for the parts outside the CDR3, the full variable domain is EAGVAQSPRYKIIEKRQSVAFWCNPISGHATLYWYQQILGQGPKLLIQFQNNGVVDDSQLPKDRFSAERLKGVDSTLKIQPAKLEDSAVYLCASSLALPTEAFFGQGTRLTVV.

This clonotype was recorded at least ten times. The chain carries TRBV7-9 and TRBJ1-1; D not certain. The V end lost 5 bases, the J end lost 9 bases, and 13 bases lay between the germline ends. Germline lookup yields CDR1 SEHNR and CDR2 FQNEAQ (reference sequence). The CDR3 totals 12 residues. Written as DNA, the CDR3 is TGTGCCAGCAGCCCCGTATCCAATAAAGCTTTCTTT. Translated: CASSPVSNKAFF.

This clonotype was detected only a few times. The J gene is TRBJ2-7, the V gene TRBV5-4, with 7 bases that match TRBD1. Germline trimming cut 9 bases from V and 2 bases from J; bases unmatched to any gene: 11. The V gene's germline CDR1 is SGHNT and CDR2 YYREEE (reference sequence). CDR3 size: 14 residues. The CDR3 nucleotides read TGTGCCATGACAGGGCCCGCGGTTACCTACGAGCAGTACTTC. It codes for CAMTGPAVTYEQYF.

This clonotype was detected many times. The chain couples TRBV19 to TRBJ1-2; D perhaps matches TRBD1 (5 bases). Trimming stripped 3 bases from V and 4 bases from J, with 15 bases between. Germline V CDR1 and CDR2: LNHDA, SQIVND (reference sequence). This CDR3 is built from 15 residues. Written as DNA, the CDR3 is TGTGCCAGTAGTATCCCCCCAAGGGGTTTCTATGGCTACACCTTC. This codes for CASSIPPRGFYGYTF.

This clonotype occurred many times. J is TRBJ1-2 and V is TRBV3-1; the D gene is possibly TRBD1 (5 bases). The CDR3 contains 13 residues. Germline CDR1 LGHDT, CDR2 YNNKEL (reference sequence). The V and J ends lost 4 bases and 4 bases respectively, with 10 bases between them. The CDR3 sequence is CASSLRDGYGYTF. In DNA, the CDR3 is TGTGCCAGCAGCCTGAGGGACGGCTATGGCTACACCTTC.

A note on this clonotype: The germline gene is not matched at one end of the junction; a read error may be the cause. The chain combines TRBV28 with TRBJ1-5; 12 bases map to TRBD1. Germline V gene sequence: CDR1 MDHEN, CDR2 SYDVKM. This CDR3 spans 15 amino acids. The CDR3 reads CANSSGQGANQPQHF. The DNA for the CDR3 is TGTGCCAACAGTTCGGGACAGGGGGCGAATCAGCCCCAGCATTTT.

This clonotype was observed at least ten times. The gene calls are TRBV7-2 and TRBJ1-1; D is undetermined. The CDR3 runs to 14 residues. The germline V and J ends were trimmed by 1 base and 4 bases, with 10 bases remaining between them. The germline V gene has CDR1 SGHTA and CDR2 FQGNSA. The CDR3 here is CASSLEQTGTEAFF. The CDR3, as DNA: TGTGCCAGCAGCTTAGAGCAGACGGGCACTGAAGCTTTCTTT.

The rearrangement uses TRBV6-2 or TRBV6-3 and TRBJ1-6, with D hard to call. The CDR3 is 14 residues long. V was trimmed by 2 bases and J by 7 bases, leaving 9 bases between them. Germline CDR1 and CDR2: MNHEY and SVGEGT. The chain's CDR3 is CASSYGGRNSPLHF. CDR3 DNA: TGTGCCAGCAGTTACGGAGGACGGAATTCACCCCTCCACTTT.

In its sample, this clonotype was seen many times. V usage is TRBV7-2 and J usage is TRBJ1-5; D uncertain. The CDR3 covers 13 residues. Per the germline V gene, CDR1 is SGHTA and CDR2 is FQGNSA. Deletions cut 1 base from V and 2 bases from J, with 3 bases between. The DNA of the CDR3 is TGTGCCAGCAGCTTAGTGGGCAATCAGCCCCAGCATTTT. The encoded protein is CASSLVGNQPQHF.

In its sample, this clonotype was seen a few times. The rearrangement joins TRBV3-1 to TRBJ2-3, with TRBD2 matching over 7 bases. The CDR3 totals 15 residues. J lost 0 bases, V lost 2 bases, and 2 bases had no gene match. Looked up from germline, CDR1 is LGHDT and CDR2 is YNNKEL (reference sequence). CDR3 region: CASSQSSGSTDTQYF. In DNA form, the CDR3 reads TGTGCCAGCAGCCAATCTAGCGGAAGCACAGATACGCAGTATTTT.

This chain joins TRBV3-1 and TRBJ1-1, with D hard to call. CDR1 is LGHDT and CDR2 is YNNKEL in the germline V gene (reference sequence). Trimming shortened V by 0 bases and J by 6 bases, and 11 bases separated the two germline ends. The CDR3 sequence is 14 residues long. CDR3 in DNA: TGTGCCAGCAGCCAAGAAACCAGGAGGGCTGAAGCTTTCTTT. Translation: CASSQETRRAEAFF. Full variable domain (rest looked up from reference TRBV3-1 and TRBJ1-1): DTAVSQTPKYLVTQMGNDKSIKCEQNLGHDTMYWYKQDSKKFLKIMFSYNNKELIINETVPNRFSPKSPDKAHLNLHINSLELGDSAVYFCASSQETRRAEAFFGQGTRLTVV.

This clonotype was seen repeatedly, ten times or more. The rearrangement links TRBV5-5 to TRBJ2-7; maybe TRBD2 (5 bases). The CDR3 has 12 residues. Trimming removed 0 bases from V and 5 bases from J, with 6 bases in between. In germline, CDR1 is SGHKS, CDR2 YYEKEE (reference sequence). CDR3 sequence reads: CASSLAGNEQYF. DNA of the CDR3: TGTGCCAGCAGCTTGGCCGGGAACGAGCAGTACTTC. Drawing the rest from reference TRBV5-5 and TRBJ2-7, the complete variable domain is DAGVTQSPTHLIKTRGQQVTLRCSPISGHKSVSWYQQVLGQGPQFIFQYYEKEERGRGNFPDRFSARQFPNYSSELNVNALLLGDSALYLCASSLAGNEQYFGPGTRLTVT.

In this sample, this clonotype turned up a few times. This rearrangement joins TRBV9 to TRBJ1-2; 7 bases are shared with TRBD1. V was clipped by 4 bases and J by 0 bases; unmatched bases: 9. CDR1 and CDR2 from the germline V gene are SGDLS and YYNGEE. The CDR3 is made up of 16 amino acids. CDR3 residues: CASSPESGQSNYGYTF. CDR3 nucleotide sequence: TGTGCCAGCAGCCCCGAATCGGGACAGTCTAACTATGGCTACACCTTC.

The chain recombines TRBV29-1 with TRBJ2-3; 7 bases map to TRBD1. The CDR3 is made up of 16 amino acids. The trim removed 3 bases at V and 4 bases at J, leaving 13 bases unmatched. The germline gives CDR1 SQVTM, CDR2 ANQGSEA. This CDR3 is CSVDGAGTERPDTQYF. In DNA, the CDR3 is TGCAGCGTTGATGGGGCCGGGACAGAGCGTCCAGATACGCAGTATTTT.

This clonotype has ten or more counts. The rearrangement links TRBV7-9 to TRBJ1-1; D is ambiguous. The CDR3 consists of 15 residues. Germline CDR1 SEHNR, CDR2 FQNEAQ (reference sequence). V was shortened by 5 bases and J by 4 bases, with 17 bases between the two germline ends. The CDR3 protein is CASSRPGGVSTEAFF. The CDR3 DNA sequence: TGTGCCAGCAGCCGACCGGGCGGGGTATCCACTGAAGCTTTCTTT.

This clonotype has a handful of counts. The chain carries TRBV2 and TRBJ1-2; D not resolved. Germline values: CDR1 SNHLY, CDR2 FYNNEI. This CDR3 has 15 residues. Trimming took off 7 bases at V and 0 bases at J, with 15 bases between the two ends. CDR3: CASISEAQANYGYTF. The CDR3 bases are TGTGCCAGCATCTCGGAGGCTCAGGCTAACTATGGCTACACCTTC.

The V and J genes are TRBV10-3 and TRBJ2-2; D is possibly TRBD1 or TRBD2 (6 bases each). Germline values: CDR1 ENHRY, CDR2 SYGVKD. The CDR3 totals 14 residues. V dropped 8 bases and J dropped 0 bases, with 10 bases sitting between them. CDR3 in DNA: TGTGCCATCGGAGGGACACCGAACACCGGGGAGCTGTTTTTT. Its translation: CAIGGTPNTGELFF.

This sequence joins TRBV7-6 and TRBJ2-7; 11 bases match TRBD2. The J segment lost 5 bases and the V segment lost 4 bases, leaving 7 bases of the junction unmatched. This CDR3 spans 15 amino acids. Germline V lookup: CDR1 SGHVS, CDR2 FNYEAQ. CDR3 sequence reads: CASSYIAGGTHEQYF. The CDR3, as DNA: TGTGCCAGCAGCTACATAGCGGGGGGGACCCACGAGCAGTACTTC.

This clonotype was seen ten or more times. This chain's CDR3 is CSAAPSGGVGYAGDTQYF. As DNA, the CDR3 is TGCAGTGCTGCCCCTAGCGGGGGGGTCGGATACGCAGGCGACACCCAGTATTTT. V and J are TRBV20-1 and TRBJ2-3; 12 nucleotides align to TRBD2. This CDR3 spans 18 amino acids. The germline CDR1 and CDR2 sequences are DFQATT and SNEGSKA (reference sequence). V dropped 5 bases and J dropped 12; count of bases not matched to a gene: 24.